This passage covers 29 T cell receptor beta chains from one sample sequenced in a study of blood T cell repertoires in COVID-19. Repertoires were generated with immunoSEQ multiplex PCR, while TCRdb's copy carries only in-frame clones and drops some. The sample has about 130,000 clones; approximately 83% are singletons. The material sequenced was peripheral blood. Receptors originate from a man aged 40-49 years with active or convalescent COVID-19.

This clone turned up a few times. The chain links TRBV27 to TRBJ1-5, with D perhaps matching TRBD1 (6 bases). The germline V gene has CDR1 MNHEY and CDR2 SMNVEV (reference sequence). The CDR3 runs 14 residues. The V end was cut by 8 bases, the J end by 6 bases, with 17 bases between. CDR3 amino acids: CASATLRGIQPQHF. The DNA for the CDR3 is TGTGCCAGCGCGACACTAAGGGGGATTCAGCCCCAGCATTTT.

The table lists this clone with a count of one. The rearrangement uses TRBV7-3 and TRBJ2-3, with 10 bases that match TRBD2. This CDR3 comprises 14 residues. V trimming: 6 bases; J trimming: 12 bases; junction bases outside the gene matches: 12. Germline CDR1 SGHTA, CDR2 FQGTGA. The CDR3 loop is CASRQNELAGSQYF. The CDR3 DNA is TGTGCCAGCAGACAAAACGAACTAGCGGGGTCTCAGTATTTT.

The rearrangement joins TRBV30 to TRBJ1-6; D may be TRBD1 (5 bases). Trimming cost V 6 bases and J 9 bases, with 21 bases left between them. From germline, CDR1 is GTSNPN and CDR2 SVGIG (reference sequence). The CDR3 loop spans 15 amino acids. CDR3 nucleotide sequence: TGTGCCTGTCCCGGGGGGACGTCCATTTTTTCACCCCTCCACTTT. Its protein is CACPGGTSIFSPLHF.

This chain links TRBV12-3 or TRBV12-4 with TRBJ1-1, with 8 bases lining up with TRBD1. J gave up 13 bases and V 7 bases, and 14 bases lay outside the gene matches. CDR3 length equals 13 residues. The CDR3 spells CASMVPGGLYVFF. Written as DNA, the CDR3 is TGTGCCAGCATGGTCCCAGGGGGCCTATATGTTTTCTTT.

This clone was counted a few times. V is TRBV6-4 and J is TRBJ1-4; no firm D call. The CDR3 is made up of 13 amino acids. V was shortened by 0 bases and J by 8 bases, with 7 bases between the two germline ends. From germline, CDR1 is MRHNA and CDR2 SNTAGT. In nucleotides, the CDR3 is TGTGCCAGCAGTGACTCGAATGAGGAAAAACTGTTTTTT. Protein sequence: CASSDSNEEKLFF.

This clone was seen once. The chain is built from TRBV5-1 and TRBJ1-1; 8 bases match TRBD1. Germline V gene lookup returns CDR1 SGHRS and CDR2 YFSETQ. The CDR3 extends over 14 amino acids. J lost 1 base, V lost 4 bases, and 3 bases had no gene match. CDR3 DNA sequence: TGCGCCAGCAGCCCGGGACAGGCGAACACTGAAGCTTTCTTT. Its translation is CASSPGQANTEAFF. Full variable domain (remainder filled in from reference TRBV5-1 and TRBJ1-1): KAGVTQTPRYLIKTRGQQVTLSCSPISGHRSVSWYQQTPGQGLQFLFEYFSETQRNKGNFPGRFSGRQFSNSRSEMNVSTLELGDSALYLCASSPGQANTEAFFGQGTRLTVV.

The chain joins TRBV10-2 to TRBJ1-4; no clear D. The CDR3 covers 15 residues. Trimming removed 7 bases at V and 12 bases at J, with 24 bases between. Germline CDR1 reads WSHSY; CDR2 reads SAAADI. CDR3 loop: CASTPRGLGNGELFF. CDR3 coding DNA: TGCGCCAGCACCCCGCGCGGGCTCGGGAATGGGGAACTGTTTTTT.

CDR3 sequence: CASSKAIGLAGFFGELFF. CDR3 in DNA: TGTGCCAGTAGTAAAGCAATCGGACTAGCGGGTTTTTTCGGGGAGCTGTTTTTT. This chain uses TRBV19 with TRBJ2-2; 11 nucleotides agree with TRBD2. The CDR3 spans 18 residues. Germline V gene lookup returns CDR1 LNHDA and CDR2 SQIVND (reference sequence). With V trimmed by 4 bases and J by 7 bases, 14 bases remained unmatched. The variable domain in full, with the rest retrieved from reference TRBV19 and TRBJ2-2, is DGGITQSPKYLFRKEGQNVTLSCEQNLNHDAMYWYRQDPGQGLRLIYYSQIVNDFQKGDIAEGYSVSREKKESFPLTVTSAQKNPTAFYLCASSKAIGLAGFFGELFFGEGSRLTVL.

This clone came up a few times. V usage is TRBV12-3 or TRBV12-4 and J usage is TRBJ1-5; 7 bases are a match to TRBD1. The CDR3 consists of 13 residues. The trim removed 5 bases at V and 6 bases at J, leaving 4 bases unmatched. For the CDR3, the DNA is TGTGCCAGCAGTACTGACAGGGTTCAGCCCCAGCATTTT. Encoded protein: CASSTDRVQPQHF.

This clone was recorded once. The rearrangement uses TRBV3-1 (or the pseudogene TRBV3-2) and TRBJ2-5; 7 nucleotides align to TRBD2. CDR3 length: 14 amino acids. Germline trimming cut 3 bases from V and 7 bases from J; bases unmatched to any gene: 8. Per germline, CDR1 LGHDT and CDR2 YNNKEL (reference sequence). CDR3 nucleotides: TGTGCCAGCAGCCAGGGCGGGGGTTCGGGGACCCAGTACTTC. This codes for CASSQGGGSGTQYF.

The chain has TRBV5-1 and TRBJ1-2, with D perhaps matching TRBD1 (5 bases). Germline CDR1 and CDR2: SGHRS and YFSETQ. This CDR3 region has 13 residues. The germline V and J ends were trimmed by 3 bases and 7 bases, with 13 bases remaining between them. Here the CDR3 reads CASSSQQVSGYTF. As DNA, the CDR3 is TGCGCCAGCAGCTCACAACAGGTTTCTGGCTACACCTTC.

The rearrangement joins TRBV7-2 to TRBJ2-3, with TRBD1 identical over 9 bases. The germline gives CDR1 SGHTA, CDR2 FQGNSA. The CDR3 has 15 residues. V dropped 5 bases and J dropped 1; count of bases not matched to a gene: 4. The CDR3 region is CASSPRQGGTDTQYF. The CDR3 region has the DNA TGTGCCAGCAGCCCTAGACAGGGGGGCACAGATACGCAGTATTTT.

There are a few counts of this clone. The chain combines TRBV7-2 with TRBJ1-2; 7 bases are a match to TRBD1. The V gene's germline CDR1 is SGHTA and CDR2 FQGNSA. This CDR3 is 14 amino acids long. V dropped 5 bases and J dropped 8; count of bases not matched to a gene: 11. CDR3: CASSVGTAVRGYTF. CDR3 DNA sequence: TGTGCCAGCAGCGTCGGGACAGCCGTTAGGGGCTACACCTTC. Full variable domain (missing parts from reference TRBV7-2 and TRBJ1-2): GAGVSQSPSNKVTEKGKDVELRCDPISGHTALYWYRQSLGQGLEFLIYFQGNSAPDKSGLPSDRFSAERTGGSVSTLTIQRTQQEDSAVYLCASSVGTAVRGYTFGSGTRLTVV.

V and J are TRBV6-5 and TRBJ2-7, with 7 bases aligning to TRBD1. The trim removed 2 bases at V and 4 bases at J, leaving 2 bases unmatched. This CDR3 comprises 13 residues. Germline V gene sequence: CDR1 MNHEY, CDR2 SVGAGI. The CDR3 bases are TGTGCCAGCAGTTACAGGACAGGATACGAGCAGTACTTC. Translation gives CASSYRTGYEQYF.

V is TRBV5-4 and J is TRBJ2-7; D gene uncertain. The CDR3 loop spans 14 amino acids. Trimming shortened V by 0 bases and J by 0 bases, and 7 bases separated the two germline ends. Germline CDR1 SGHNT, CDR2 YYREEE (reference sequence). CDR3 nucleotide sequence: TGTGCCAGCAGCTTGGAACAGATCTCCTACGAGCAGTACTTC. This sequence encodes CASSLEQISYEQYF.

The V call is TRBV14, the J call TRBJ2-2; 9 positions match TRBD1. The V gene's germline CDR1 is SGHDN and CDR2 FVKESK. The V segment lost 10 bases and the J segment 0 bases; nucleotides outside the gene matches: 3. The CDR3 sequence is 14 residues long. The CDR3 protein is CATGTGSNTGELFF. The CDR3 nucleotides are TGTGCCACCGGGACAGGGTCGAACACCGGGGAGCTGTTTTTT.

Here the CDR3 DNA reads TGTGCCAGCAGTGCCGGCACCGGGGAGCTGTTTTTT. Its translation: CASSAGTGELFF. V and J are TRBV25-1 and TRBJ2-2; D gene ambiguous. This CDR3 contains 12 residues. CDR1 is MGHDK, CDR2 SYGVNS, per germline. V was clipped by 4 bases and J by 4 bases, with 4 bases between them. The variable domain in full, completed from reference TRBV25-1 and TRBJ2-2, reads EADIYQTPRYLVIGTGKKITLECSQTMGHDKMYWYQQDPGMELHLIHYSYGVNSTEKGDLSSESTVSRIRTEHFPLTLESARPSHTSQYLCASSAGTGELFFGEGSRLTVL.

The rearrangement joins TRBV2 to TRBJ2-3; 8 bases map to TRBD2. V dropped 5 bases and J dropped 5; count of bases not matched to a gene: 12. The CDR3 totals 16 residues. Germline CDR1 reads SNHLY; CDR2 reads FYNNEI. CDR3 bases: TGTGCCAGCAGTTCGGGGAGTCGGGGGGGCCGAGATACGCAGTATTTT. Residues: CASSSGSRGGRDTQYF. The full variable domain, rest sourced from reference TRBV2 and TRBJ2-3, is EPEVTQTPSHQVTQMGQEVILRCVPISNHLYFYWYRQILGQKVEFLVSFYNNEISEKSEIFDDQFSVERPDGSNFTLKIRSTKLEDSAMYFCASSSGSRGGRDTQYFGPGTRLTVL.

The chain couples TRBV2 to TRBJ2-3; D perhaps matches TRBD2 (6 bases). The V and J ends lost 10 bases and 2 bases respectively, with 16 bases between them. CDR3 size: 14 residues. The germline V gene has CDR1 SNHLY and CDR2 FYNNEI. The CDR3 nucleotides are TGTGCCACGTTAGAAGGAGGGCACACAGATACGCAGTATTTT. Translating it yields CATLEGGHTDTQYF. Full variable domain (remainder filled in from reference TRBV2 and TRBJ2-3): EPEVTQTPSHQVTQMGQEVILRCVPISNHLYFYWYRQILGQKVEFLVSFYNNEISEKSEIFDDQFSVERPDGSNFTLKIRSTKLEDSAMYFCATLEGGHTDTQYFGPGTRLTVL.

CDR3 region: CASSETRNSGNTIYF. In DNA, the CDR3 is TGTGCCAGCAGTGAAACGAGAAACTCTGGAAACACCATATATTTT. This chain connects TRBV6-1 to TRBJ1-3, with D unclear. The CDR3 is 15 amino acids. Looked up from germline, CDR1 is MNHNS and CDR2 is SASEGT. V was clipped by 2 bases and J by 0 bases, with 8 bases between them.

The V call is TRBV6-5, the J call TRBJ2-7; D might be TRBD1 (6 bases). CDR3 length: 14 residues. Germline V lookup: CDR1 MNHEY, CDR2 SVGAGI. V shed 6 bases and J shed 3 bases, with 15 bases lying between them. The CDR3 sequence is CASRPYRENYEQYF. In DNA, the CDR3 is TGTGCCAGCAGACCATACAGGGAGAACTACGAGCAGTACTTC.

This chain joins TRBV3-1 (or the pseudogene TRBV3-2) and TRBJ1-1, with a possible D match to TRBD1 (6 bases). Germline CDR1 is LGHDT and CDR2 is YNNKEL (reference sequence). The CDR3 length is 13 residues. V lost 4 bases to trimming and J lost 6 bases, with 12 bases between them. The CDR3 region is CASSPQGRAEAFF. CDR3 DNA: TGTGCCAGCAGCCCGCAGGGGCGGGCTGAAGCTTTCTTT.

The sample holds one count of this clone. The V call is TRBV6-1, the J call TRBJ1-2, with D perhaps TRBD1 (5 bases). The V end was cut by 2 bases, the J end by 8 bases, with 18 bases between. The CDR3 runs 15 residues. CDR1 is MNHNS, CDR2 SASEGT, per germline. The CDR3 DNA reads as TGTGCCAGCAGTGAACCAGTCAGGGCGCACGGAGGCTACACCTTC. Amino acid sequence: CASSEPVRAHGGYTF.

With respect to this clone: The same CDR3 also results from other DNA sequences found in this sample. CDR3 sequence: CASSTSGGQETQYF. The CDR3 region has the DNA TGCGCCAGCAGCACTAGCGGGGGCCAAGAGACCCAGTACTTC. V gene TRBV5-1 combines with J gene TRBJ2-5, with 11 nucleotides matching TRBD2. CDR1 is SGHRS, CDR2 YFSETQ, per germline. There are 14 residues in the CDR3. V shed 4 bases, J shed 1 base, and the junction held 0 bases outside the gene matches.

The chain joins TRBV18 to TRBJ2-5; 12 nucleotides match TRBD2. V was pared by 1 base and J by 5 bases, with 8 bases of the junction left unmatched. The germline CDR1 and CDR2 sequences are KGHSH and LQKENI. The CDR3 sequence is 17 residues long. CDR3: CASSPQSSGGAPETQYF. The CDR3 DNA reads TGTGCCAGCTCACCACAATCTAGCGGGGGGGCCCCGGAGACCCAGTACTTC.

The J gene is TRBJ1-6, the V gene TRBV5-1; 9 bases agree with TRBD1. With V trimmed by 3 bases and J by 3 bases, 4 bases remained unmatched. Germline loops: CDR1 SGHRS, CDR2 YFSETQ. This CDR3 region has 16 residues. The CDR3, as DNA: TGCGCCAGCAGCTACGGGGGACAGGGCTATAATTCACCCCTCCACTTT. It codes for CASSYGGQGYNSPLHF.

This clone occurred once. This chain uses TRBV29-1 with TRBJ2-7, with 8 bases aligning to TRBD1. The CDR3 has 14 amino acids. CDR1 is SQVTM, CDR2 ANQGSEA, per germline. V dropped 5 bases and J dropped 2; count of bases not matched to a gene: 8. The CDR3 loop is CSVIVGTGTYEQYF. The CDR3 DNA sequence: TGCAGCGTTATAGTCGGGACAGGAACCTACGAGCAGTACTTC.

The chain employs TRBV6-5 and TRBJ1-1, with 8 bases that match TRBD1. CDR1 and CDR2 from the germline V gene are MNHEY and SVGAGI. The CDR3 consists of 12 residues. Germline trimming cut 5 bases from V and 10 bases from J; bases unmatched to any gene: 6. The CDR3 protein is CASSIGQGRAFF. CDR3 nucleotide sequence: TGTGCCAGCAGTATTGGACAGGGCAGAGCTTTCTTT.

This rearrangement joins TRBV24-1 to TRBJ1-3; D not certain. CDR1 and CDR2 (germline): KGHDR, SFDVKD. This CDR3 contains 14 residues. Trimming took off 4 bases at V and 0 bases at J, with 6 bases between the two ends. CDR3 nucleotide sequence: TGTGCCACCAGTGACCCGTCCTCTGGAAACACCATATATTTT. This encodes CATSDPSSGNTIYF.